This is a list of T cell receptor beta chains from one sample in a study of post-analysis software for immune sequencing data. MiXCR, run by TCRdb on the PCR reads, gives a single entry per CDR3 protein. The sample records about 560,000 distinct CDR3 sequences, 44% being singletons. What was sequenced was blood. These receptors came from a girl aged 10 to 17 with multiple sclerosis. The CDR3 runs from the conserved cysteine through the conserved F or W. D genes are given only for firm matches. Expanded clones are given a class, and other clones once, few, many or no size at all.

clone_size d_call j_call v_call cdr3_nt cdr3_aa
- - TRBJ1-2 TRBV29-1 TGCAGCGTTGGCCGGGGGGACGGCTACACCTTC CSVGRGDGYTF
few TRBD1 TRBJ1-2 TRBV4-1 TGCGCCAGCAGCAAGACCGGGACAGGGGGTCGGGATGGCTACACCTTC CASSKTGTGGRDGYTF
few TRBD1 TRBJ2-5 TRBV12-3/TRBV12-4 TGTGCCAGCACGCGAGGGACAGGGACATACGGGCAGTACTTC CASTRGTGTYGQYF
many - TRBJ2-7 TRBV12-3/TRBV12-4 TGTGCCAGCAGTTTGAGGGCCTACGAGCAGTACTTC CASSLRAYEQYF
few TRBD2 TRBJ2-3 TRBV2 TGTGCCAGCTATAGCGGGAGGGGCCTAGGCACAGATACGCAGTATTTT CASYSGRGLGTDTQYF
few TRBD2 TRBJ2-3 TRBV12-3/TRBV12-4 TGTGCCAGCAGCCGACTAGCGGGAGCGATTACAGATACGCAGTATTTT CASSRLAGAITDTQYF
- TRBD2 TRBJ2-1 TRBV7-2 TGTGCCAGCAGCCCCGATATTTGGCTAGCGGGATTAGGCTACAATGAGCAGTTCTTC CASSPDIWLAGLGYNEQFF
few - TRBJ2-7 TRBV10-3 TGTGCCATCAGCCCTAGCTCGTACGAGCAGTACTTC CAISPSSYEQYF
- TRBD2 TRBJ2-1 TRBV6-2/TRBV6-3 TGTGCCAGCAGTCACCGACTAGCGGGTAGCTCCTACAATGAGCAGTTCTTC CASSHRLAGSSYNEQFF
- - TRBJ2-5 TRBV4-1 TGCGCCAGCAGCCAAGAAACGGAAGAGACCCAGTACTTC CASSQETEETQYF
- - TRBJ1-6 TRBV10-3 TGTGCCATCAGCGACGGATATAATTCACCCCTCCACTTT CAISDGYNSPLHF
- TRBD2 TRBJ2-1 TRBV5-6 TGTGCCAGCAGCCTACTAGCGGGAGTGGTGTTGCTGTACAATGAGCAGTTCTTC CASSLLAGVVLLYNEQFF
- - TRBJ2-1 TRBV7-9 TGTGCCAGCCCGGTCGATAAAAGTCGTGATGAGCAGTTCTTC CASPVDKSRDEQFF
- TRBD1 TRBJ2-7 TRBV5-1 TGCGCCAGCAGCTTGAGGGACAGTTCCCACGAGCAGTACTTC CASSLRDSSHEQYF
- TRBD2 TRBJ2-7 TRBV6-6 TGTGCCAGCAGTTACCCGGGACTAGCGGGAGTTGAGCAGTACTTC CASSYPGLAGVEQYF
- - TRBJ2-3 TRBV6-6 TGTGCCGCTCGTAAGGGGAATACGCAGTATTTT CAARKGNTQYF
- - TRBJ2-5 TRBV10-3 TGTGCCATCAGTTCAGACACACAGACCCAGTACTTC CAISSDTQTQYF
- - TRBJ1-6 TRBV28 TGTGCCAGCAGTTTGGTCCAGATAACCAATTCACCCCTCCACTTT CASSLVQITNSPLHF
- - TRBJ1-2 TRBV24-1 TGTGCCACCAGTGATTTTCCAGAAAACTATGGCTACACCTTC CATSDFPENYGYTF
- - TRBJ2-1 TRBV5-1 TGCGCCAGCAGCTTCAGGGCTTCCAATGAGCAGTTCTTC CASSFRASNEQFF
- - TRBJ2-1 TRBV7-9 TGTGCCAGCAGCTTAAATAAGGGCTACAACGAGCAGTTCTTC CASSLNKGYNEQFF
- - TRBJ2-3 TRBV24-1 TGTGCCACCAGTGATTCGAATCGACATACGCAGTATTTT CATSDSNRHTQYF
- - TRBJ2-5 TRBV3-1 TGTGCCAGCAGCCACGCGGTAAGAAAAGAGACCCAGTACTTC CASSHAVRKETQYF
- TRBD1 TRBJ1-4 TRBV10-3 TGTGCCATCAGGGGACAGGGCGGGGAAAAACTGTTTTTT CAIRGQGGEKLFF
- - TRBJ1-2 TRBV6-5 TGTGCCAGCACGGACCGATATGGCTACACCTTC CASTDRYGYTF
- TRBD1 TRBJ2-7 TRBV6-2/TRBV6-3 TGTGCCAGCAGGAAGACAGGGGGAGACTACGAGCAGTACTTC CASRKTGGDYEQYF
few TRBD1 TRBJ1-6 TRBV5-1 TGCGCCAGCAGCTTGAAGGGACAGGGAGGTTCACCCCGCCACTTT CASSLKGQGGSPRHF
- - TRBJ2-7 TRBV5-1 TGCGCCAGCAGAAAATGGTCTGCCCAACCCTACGAGCAGTACTTC CASRKWSAQPYEQYF
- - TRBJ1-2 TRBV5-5 TGTGCCAGCAGCTTTGTTCAGGGCGGACGGGATGGCTACACCTTC CASSFVQGGRDGYTF
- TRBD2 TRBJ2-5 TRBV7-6 TGTGCCAGCAGCTTATCACTAGCGGATTTCAATGAGCAGTACTTC CASSLSLADFNEQYF
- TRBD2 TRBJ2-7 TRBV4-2 TGTGCCAGCAGCCCTAGCGGGGGGCTGTCCTCCTACGAGCAGTACTTC CASSPSGGLSSYEQYF
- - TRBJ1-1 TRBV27 TGTGCCAGCAGTTTATCTACCGGGGGGATCACTGAAGCTTTCTTT CASSLSTGGITEAFF
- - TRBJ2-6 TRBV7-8 TGTGCCTGCAGCCCGGACTCTACTGGGGCCAACGTCCTGACTTTC CACSPDSTGANVLTF
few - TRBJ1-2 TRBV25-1 TGTGCCAGCAGTGAGGTCGGAAGAGGCTACACCTTC CASSEVGRGYTF
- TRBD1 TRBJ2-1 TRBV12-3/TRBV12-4 TGTGCCAGCAGTTTAGCGCATGGCCGGACAGGGACCTCTCGGGAGCAGTTCTTC CASSLAHGRTGTSREQFF
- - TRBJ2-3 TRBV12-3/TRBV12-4 TGTGCCAGCAGTTACTCCTACACAGATACGCAGTATTTT CASSYSYTDTQYF
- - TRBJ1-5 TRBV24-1 TGTGCCACCAGTGATCAGGGGAAGTCGGGAAGCAATCAGCCCCAGCATTTT CATSDQGKSGSNQPQHF